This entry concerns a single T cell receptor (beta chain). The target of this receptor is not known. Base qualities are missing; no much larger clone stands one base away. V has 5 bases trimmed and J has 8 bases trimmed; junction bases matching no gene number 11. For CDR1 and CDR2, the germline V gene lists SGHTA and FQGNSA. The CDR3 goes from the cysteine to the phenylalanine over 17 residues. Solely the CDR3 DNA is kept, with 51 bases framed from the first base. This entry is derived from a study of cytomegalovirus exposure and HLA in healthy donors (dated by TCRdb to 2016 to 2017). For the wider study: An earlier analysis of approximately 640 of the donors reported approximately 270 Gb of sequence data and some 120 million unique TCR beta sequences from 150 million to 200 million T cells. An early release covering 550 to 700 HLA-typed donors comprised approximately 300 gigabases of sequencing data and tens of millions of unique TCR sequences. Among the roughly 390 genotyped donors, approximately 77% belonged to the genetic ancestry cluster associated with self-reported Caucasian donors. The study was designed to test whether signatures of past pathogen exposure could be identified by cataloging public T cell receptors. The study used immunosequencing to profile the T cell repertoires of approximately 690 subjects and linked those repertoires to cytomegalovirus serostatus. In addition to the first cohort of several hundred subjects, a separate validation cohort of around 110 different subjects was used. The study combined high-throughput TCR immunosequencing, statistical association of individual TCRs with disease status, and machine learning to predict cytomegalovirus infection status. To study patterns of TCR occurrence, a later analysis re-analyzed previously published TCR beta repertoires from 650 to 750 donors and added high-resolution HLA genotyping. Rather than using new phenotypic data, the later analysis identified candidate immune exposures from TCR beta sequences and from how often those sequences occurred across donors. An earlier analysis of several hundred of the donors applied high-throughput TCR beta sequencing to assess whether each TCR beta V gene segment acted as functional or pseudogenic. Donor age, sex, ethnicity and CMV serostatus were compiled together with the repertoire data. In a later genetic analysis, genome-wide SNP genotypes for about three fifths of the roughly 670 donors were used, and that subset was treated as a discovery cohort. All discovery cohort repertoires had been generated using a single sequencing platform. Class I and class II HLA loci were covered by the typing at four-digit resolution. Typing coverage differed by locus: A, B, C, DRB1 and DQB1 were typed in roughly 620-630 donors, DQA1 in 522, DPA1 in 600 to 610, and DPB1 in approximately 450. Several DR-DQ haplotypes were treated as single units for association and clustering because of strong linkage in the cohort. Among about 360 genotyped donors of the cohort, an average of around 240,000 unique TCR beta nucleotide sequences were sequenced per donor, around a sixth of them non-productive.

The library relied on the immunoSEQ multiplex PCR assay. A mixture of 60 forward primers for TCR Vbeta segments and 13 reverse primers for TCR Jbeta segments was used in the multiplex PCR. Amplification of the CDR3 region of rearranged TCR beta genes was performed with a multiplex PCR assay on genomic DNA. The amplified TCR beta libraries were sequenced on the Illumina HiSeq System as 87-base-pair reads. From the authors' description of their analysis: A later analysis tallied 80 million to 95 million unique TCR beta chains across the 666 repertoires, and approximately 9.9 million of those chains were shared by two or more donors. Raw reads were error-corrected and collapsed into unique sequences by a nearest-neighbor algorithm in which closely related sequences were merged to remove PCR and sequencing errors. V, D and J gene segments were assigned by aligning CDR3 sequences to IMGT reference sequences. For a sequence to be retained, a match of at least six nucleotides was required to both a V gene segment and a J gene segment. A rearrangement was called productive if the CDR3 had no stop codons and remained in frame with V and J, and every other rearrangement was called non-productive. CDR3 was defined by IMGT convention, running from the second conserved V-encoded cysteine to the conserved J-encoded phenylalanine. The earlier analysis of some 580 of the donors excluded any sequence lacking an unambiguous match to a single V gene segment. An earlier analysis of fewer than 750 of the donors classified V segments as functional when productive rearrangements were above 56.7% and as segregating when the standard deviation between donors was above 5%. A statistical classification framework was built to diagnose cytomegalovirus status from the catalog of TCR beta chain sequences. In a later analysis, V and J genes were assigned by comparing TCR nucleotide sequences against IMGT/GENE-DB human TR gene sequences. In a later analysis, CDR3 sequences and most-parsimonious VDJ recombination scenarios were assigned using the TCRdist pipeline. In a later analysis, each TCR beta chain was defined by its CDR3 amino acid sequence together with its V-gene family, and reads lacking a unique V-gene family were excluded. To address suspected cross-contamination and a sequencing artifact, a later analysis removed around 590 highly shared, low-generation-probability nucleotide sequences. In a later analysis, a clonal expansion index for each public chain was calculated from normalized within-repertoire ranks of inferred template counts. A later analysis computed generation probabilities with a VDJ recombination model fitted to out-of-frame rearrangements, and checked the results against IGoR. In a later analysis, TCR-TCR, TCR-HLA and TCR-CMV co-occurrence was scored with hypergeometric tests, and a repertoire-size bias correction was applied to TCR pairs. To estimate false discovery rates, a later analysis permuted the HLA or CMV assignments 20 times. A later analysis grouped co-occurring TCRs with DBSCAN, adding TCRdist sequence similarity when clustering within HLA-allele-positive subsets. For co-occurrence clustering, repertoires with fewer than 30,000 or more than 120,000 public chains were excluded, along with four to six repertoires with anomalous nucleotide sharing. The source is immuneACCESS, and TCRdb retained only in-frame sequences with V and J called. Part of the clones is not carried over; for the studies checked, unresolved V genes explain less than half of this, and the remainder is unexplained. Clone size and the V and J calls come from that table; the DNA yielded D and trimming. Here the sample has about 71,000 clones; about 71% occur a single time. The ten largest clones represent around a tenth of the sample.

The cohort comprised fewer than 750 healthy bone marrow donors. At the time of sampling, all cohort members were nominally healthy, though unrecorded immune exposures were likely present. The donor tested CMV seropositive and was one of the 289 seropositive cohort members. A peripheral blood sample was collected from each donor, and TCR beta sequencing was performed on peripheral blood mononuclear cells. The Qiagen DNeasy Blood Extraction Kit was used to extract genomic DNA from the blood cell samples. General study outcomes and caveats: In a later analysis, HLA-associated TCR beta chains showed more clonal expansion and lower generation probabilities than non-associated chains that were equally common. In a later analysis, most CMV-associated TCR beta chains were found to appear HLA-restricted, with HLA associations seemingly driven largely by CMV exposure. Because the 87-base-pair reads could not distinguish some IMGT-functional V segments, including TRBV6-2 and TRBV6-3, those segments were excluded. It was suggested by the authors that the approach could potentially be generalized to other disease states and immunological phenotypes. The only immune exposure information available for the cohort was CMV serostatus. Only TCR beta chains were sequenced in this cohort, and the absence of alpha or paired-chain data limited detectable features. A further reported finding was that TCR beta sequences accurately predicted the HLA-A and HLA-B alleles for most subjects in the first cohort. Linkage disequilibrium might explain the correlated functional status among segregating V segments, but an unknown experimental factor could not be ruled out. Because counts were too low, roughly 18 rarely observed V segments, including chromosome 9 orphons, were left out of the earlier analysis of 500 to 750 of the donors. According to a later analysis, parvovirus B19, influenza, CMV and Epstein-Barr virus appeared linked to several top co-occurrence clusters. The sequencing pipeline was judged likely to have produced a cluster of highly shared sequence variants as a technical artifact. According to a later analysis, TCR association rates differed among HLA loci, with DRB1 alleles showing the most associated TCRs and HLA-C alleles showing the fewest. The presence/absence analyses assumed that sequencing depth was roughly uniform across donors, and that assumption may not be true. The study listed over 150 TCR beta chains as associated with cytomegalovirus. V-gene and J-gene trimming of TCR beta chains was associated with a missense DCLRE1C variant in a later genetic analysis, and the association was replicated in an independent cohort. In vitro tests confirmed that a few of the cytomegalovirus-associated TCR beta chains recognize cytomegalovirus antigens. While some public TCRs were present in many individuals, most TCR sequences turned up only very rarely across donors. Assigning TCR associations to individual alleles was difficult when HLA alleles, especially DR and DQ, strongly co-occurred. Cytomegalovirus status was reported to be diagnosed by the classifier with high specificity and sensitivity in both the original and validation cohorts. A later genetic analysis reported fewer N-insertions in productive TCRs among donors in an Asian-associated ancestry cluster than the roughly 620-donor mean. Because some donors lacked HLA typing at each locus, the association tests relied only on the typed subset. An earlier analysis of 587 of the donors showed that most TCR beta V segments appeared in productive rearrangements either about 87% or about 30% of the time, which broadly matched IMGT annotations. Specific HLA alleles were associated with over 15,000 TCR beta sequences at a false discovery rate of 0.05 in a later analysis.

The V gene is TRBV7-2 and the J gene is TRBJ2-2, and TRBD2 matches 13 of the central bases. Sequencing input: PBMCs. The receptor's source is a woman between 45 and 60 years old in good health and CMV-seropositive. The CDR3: CASSRSGLAGRRGELFF. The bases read TGTGCCAGCAGCCGGTCGGGACTAGCGGGGCGTAGGGGGGAGCTGTTTTTT.